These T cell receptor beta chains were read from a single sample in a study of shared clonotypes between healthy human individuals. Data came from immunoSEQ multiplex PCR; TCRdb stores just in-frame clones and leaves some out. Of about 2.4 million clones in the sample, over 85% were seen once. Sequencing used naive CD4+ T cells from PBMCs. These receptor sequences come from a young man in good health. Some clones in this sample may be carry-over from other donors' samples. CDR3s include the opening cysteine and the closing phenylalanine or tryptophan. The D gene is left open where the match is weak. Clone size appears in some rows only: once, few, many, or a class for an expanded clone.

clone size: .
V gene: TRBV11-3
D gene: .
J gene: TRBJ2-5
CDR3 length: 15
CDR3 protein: CASSSRGEYQETQYF
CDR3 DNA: TGTGCCAGCAGCTCCCGGGGAGAATACCAAGAGACCCAGTACTTC

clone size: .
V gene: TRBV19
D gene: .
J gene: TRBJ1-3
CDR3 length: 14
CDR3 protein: CASTSGRAGNTIYF
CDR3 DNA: TGTGCCAGTACATCAGGTCGGGCTGGAAACACCATATATTTT

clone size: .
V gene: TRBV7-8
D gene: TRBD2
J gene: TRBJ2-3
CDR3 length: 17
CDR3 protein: CASSPRGASGYTDTQYF
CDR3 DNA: TGTGCCAGCAGCCCGAGAGGTGCTAGCGGGTACACAGATACGCAGTATTTT

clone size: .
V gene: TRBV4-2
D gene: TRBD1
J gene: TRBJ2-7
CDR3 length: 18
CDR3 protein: CASSQEYRQGWPLYEQYF
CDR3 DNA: TGTGCCAGCAGCCAAGAATATCGACAGGGTTGGCCTTTATATGAGCAGTACTTC

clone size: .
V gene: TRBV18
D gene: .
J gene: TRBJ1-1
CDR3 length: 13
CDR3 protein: CASSQGRNTEAFF
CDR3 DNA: TGTGCCAGCTCTCAGGGGCGGAACACTGAAGCTTTCTTT

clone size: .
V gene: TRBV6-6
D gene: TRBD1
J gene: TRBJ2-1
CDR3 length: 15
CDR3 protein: CASSYGGTGGNEQFF
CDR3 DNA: TGTGCCAGCAGTTACGGCGGGACAGGGGGCAATGAGCAGTTCTTC

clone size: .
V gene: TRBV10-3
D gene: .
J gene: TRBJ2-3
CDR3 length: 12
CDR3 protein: CAISELADTQYF
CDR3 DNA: TGTGCCATCAGTGAGCTCGCAGATACGCAGTATTTT

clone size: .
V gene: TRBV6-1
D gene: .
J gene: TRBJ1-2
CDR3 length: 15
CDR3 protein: CASSAYREAMGGYTF
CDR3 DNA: TGTGCCAGCAGTGCATACCGGGAGGCGATGGGAGGCTACACCTTC

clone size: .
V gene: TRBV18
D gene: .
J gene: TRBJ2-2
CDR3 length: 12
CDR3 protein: CASSRTTGELFF
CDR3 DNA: TGTGCCAGCTCACGGACCACCGGGGAGCTGTTTTTT

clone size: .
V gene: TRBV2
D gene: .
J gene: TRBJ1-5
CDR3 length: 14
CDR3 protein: CASTGGSGNQPQHF
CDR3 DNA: TGTGCCAGCACGGGGGGCAGTGGCAATCAGCCCCAGCATTTT

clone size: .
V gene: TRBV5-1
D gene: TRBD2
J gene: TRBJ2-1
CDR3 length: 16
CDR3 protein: CASSSRLAGELNEQFF
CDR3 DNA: TGCGCCAGCAGCTCGCGACTAGCGGGAGAACTCAATGAGCAGTTCTTC

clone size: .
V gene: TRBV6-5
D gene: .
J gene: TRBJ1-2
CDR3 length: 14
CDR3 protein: CASRRDGGYYGYTF
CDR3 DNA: TGTGCCAGCAGGCGGGACGGAGGTTACTATGGCTACACCTTC

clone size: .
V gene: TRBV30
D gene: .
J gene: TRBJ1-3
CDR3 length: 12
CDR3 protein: CAWIRHGNTIYF
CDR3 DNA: TGTGCCTGGATTCGACACGGAAACACCATATATTTT

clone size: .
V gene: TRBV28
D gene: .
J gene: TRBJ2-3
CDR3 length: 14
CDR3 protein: CASSPGLTADTQYF
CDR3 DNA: TGTGCCAGCAGTCCGGGACTTACCGCAGATACGCAGTATTTT

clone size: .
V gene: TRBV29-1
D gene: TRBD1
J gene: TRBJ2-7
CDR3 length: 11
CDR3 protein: CSGTGSGEQYF
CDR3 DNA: TGCAGCGGGACAGGGTCTGGCGAGCAGTACTTC

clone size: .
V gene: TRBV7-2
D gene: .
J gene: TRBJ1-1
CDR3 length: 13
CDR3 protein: CASSLGGGTEAFF
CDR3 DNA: TGTGCCAGCAGCTTAGGAGGGGGGACTGAAGCTTTCTTT

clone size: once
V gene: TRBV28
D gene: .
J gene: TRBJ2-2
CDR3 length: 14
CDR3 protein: CASSPRANTGELFF
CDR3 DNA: TGTGCCAGCAGTCCCAGGGCGAACACCGGGGAGCTGTTTTTT

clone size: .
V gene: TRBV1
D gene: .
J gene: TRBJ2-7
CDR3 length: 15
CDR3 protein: CTSSQDRGSSYEQYF
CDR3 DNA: TGCACCAGCAGCCAAGATCGTGGTAGCTCCTACGAGCAGTACTTC

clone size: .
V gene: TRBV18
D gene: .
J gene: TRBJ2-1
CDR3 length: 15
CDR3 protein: CASSPNTGLYNEQFF
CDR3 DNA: TGTGCCAGCTCACCAAATACAGGCTTGTACAATGAGCAGTTCTTC

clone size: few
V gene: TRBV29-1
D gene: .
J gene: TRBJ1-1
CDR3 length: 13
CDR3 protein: CSVVEGVNTEAFF
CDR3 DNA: TGCAGCGTTGTTGAGGGGGTGAACACTGAAGCTTTCTTT

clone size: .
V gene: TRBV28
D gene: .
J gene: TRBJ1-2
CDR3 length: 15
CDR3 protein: CASSGGGQAAHGYTF
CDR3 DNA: TGTGCCAGCAGTGGCGGGGGCCAGGCTGCCCATGGCTACACCTTC

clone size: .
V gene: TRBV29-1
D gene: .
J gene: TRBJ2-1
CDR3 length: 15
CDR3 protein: CSVEGGRESYNEQFF
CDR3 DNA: TGCAGCGTTGAAGGAGGCAGGGAATCCTACAATGAGCAGTTCTTC

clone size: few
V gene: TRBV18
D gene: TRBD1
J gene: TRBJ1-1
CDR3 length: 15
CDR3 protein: CASSLGQVPGTEAFF
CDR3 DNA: TGTGCCAGCTCACTCGGACAGGTCCCAGGCACTGAAGCTTTCTTT

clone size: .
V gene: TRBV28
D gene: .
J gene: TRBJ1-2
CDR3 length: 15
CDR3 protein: CASSLWGGGYRGYTF
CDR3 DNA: TGTGCCAGCAGTTTATGGGGGGGCGGGTATCGTGGCTACACCTTC

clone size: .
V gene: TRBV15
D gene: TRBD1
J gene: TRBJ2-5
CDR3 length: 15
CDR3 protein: CATSRDPGGSETQYF
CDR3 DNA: TGTGCCACCAGCAGAGATCCAGGGGGCAGTGAGACCCAGTACTTC

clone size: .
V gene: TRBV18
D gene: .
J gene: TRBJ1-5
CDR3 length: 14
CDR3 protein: CASSPARGDQPQHF
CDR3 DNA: TGTGCCAGCTCACCGGCAAGGGGTGATCAGCCCCAGCATTTT

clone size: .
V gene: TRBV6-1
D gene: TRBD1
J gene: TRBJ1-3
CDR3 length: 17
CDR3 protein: CASSVGTGTIRGNTIYF
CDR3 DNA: TGTGCCAGCAGTGTGGGGACAGGGACTATCCGTGGAAACACCATATATTTT

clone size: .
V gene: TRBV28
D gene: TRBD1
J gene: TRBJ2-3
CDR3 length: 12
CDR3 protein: CASSSTGGTQYF
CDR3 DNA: TGTGCCAGCAGCTCGACAGGGGGAACGCAGTATTTT

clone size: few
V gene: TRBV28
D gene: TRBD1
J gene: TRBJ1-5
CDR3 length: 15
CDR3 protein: CASSTGGEGNQPQHF
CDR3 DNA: TGTGCCAGCAGTACAGGGGGCGAGGGCAATCAGCCCCAGCATTTT